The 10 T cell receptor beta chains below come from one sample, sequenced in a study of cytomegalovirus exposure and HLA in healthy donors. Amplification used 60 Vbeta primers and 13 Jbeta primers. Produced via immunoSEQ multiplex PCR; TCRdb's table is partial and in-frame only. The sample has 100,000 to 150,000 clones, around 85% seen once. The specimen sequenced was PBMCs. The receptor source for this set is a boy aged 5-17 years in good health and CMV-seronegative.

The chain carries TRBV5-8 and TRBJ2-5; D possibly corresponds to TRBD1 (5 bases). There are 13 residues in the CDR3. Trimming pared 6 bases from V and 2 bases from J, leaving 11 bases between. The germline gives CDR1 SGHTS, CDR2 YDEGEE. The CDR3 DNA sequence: TGTGCCAGCATTAAGACAGATCAAGAGACCCAGTACTTC. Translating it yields CASIKTDQETQYF. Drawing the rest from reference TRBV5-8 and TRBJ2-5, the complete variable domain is EAGVTQSPTHLIKTRGQQATLRCSPISGHTSVYWYQQALGLGLQFLLWYDEGEERNRGNFPPRFSGRQFPNYSSELNVNALELEDSALYLCASIKTDQETQYFGPGTRLLVL.

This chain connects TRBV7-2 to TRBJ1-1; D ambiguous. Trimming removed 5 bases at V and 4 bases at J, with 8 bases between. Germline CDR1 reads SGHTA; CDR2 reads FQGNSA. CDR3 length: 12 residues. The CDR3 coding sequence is TGTGCCAGCAGCCACATTGGCACTGAAGCTTTCTTT. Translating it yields CASSHIGTEAFF. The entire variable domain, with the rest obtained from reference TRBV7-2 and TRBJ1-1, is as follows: GAGVSQSPSNKVTEKGKDVELRCDPISGHTALYWYRQSLGQGLEFLIYFQGNSAPDKSGLPSDRFSAERTGGSVSTLTIQRTQQEDSAVYLCASSHIGTEAFFGQGTRLTVV.

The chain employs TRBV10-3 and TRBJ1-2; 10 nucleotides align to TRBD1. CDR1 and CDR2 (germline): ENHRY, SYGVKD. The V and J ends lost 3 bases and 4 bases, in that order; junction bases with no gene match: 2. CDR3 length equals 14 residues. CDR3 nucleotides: TGTGCCATCAGTGAAGGACAGGGGGGCTATGGCTACACCTTC. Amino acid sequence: CAISEGQGGYGYTF.

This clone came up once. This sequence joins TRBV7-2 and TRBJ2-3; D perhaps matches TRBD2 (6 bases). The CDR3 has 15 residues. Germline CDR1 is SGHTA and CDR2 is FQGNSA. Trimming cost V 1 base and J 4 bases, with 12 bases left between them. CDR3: CASSLGGGLSDTQYF. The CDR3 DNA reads TGTGCCAGCAGCTTAGGCGGAGGGCTATCAGATACGCAGTATTTT.

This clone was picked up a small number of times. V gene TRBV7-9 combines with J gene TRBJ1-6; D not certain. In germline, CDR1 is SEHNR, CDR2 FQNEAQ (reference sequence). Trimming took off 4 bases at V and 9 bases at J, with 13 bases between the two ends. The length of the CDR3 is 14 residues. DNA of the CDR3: TGTGCCAGCAGCTCCGCTCCGGGTAGTTCACCCCTCCACTTT. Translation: CASSSAPGSSPLHF.

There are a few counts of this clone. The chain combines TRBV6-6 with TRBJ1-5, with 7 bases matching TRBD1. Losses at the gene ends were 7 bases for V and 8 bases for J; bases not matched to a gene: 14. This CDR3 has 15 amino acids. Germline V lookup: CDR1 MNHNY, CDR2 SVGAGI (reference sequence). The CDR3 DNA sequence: TGTGCCAGCACCATCCGCCGGGACAGCCCCAAGCCCCAGCATTTT. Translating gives CASTIRRDSPKPQHF.

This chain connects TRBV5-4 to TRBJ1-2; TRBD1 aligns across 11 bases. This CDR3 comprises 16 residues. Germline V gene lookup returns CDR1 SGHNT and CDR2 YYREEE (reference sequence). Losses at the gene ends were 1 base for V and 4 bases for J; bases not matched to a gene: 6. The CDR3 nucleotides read TGTGCCAGCAGCTTGATGTCGGGGACAGGGGGCTATGGCTACACCTTC. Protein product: CASSLMSGTGGYGYTF.

DNA of the CDR3: TGTGCCACCAGCAGATTGACAGCCGCCGGAAGGTACGAGCAGTACTTC. Its translation: CATSRLTAAGRYEQYF. The chain is built from TRBV15 and TRBJ2-7; a possible D gene is TRBD1 (5 bases). Per the germline V gene, CDR1 is LNHNV and CDR2 is YYDKDF (reference sequence). Trimming removed 2 bases at V and 4 bases at J, with 18 bases between. The CDR3 is made up of 16 amino acids.

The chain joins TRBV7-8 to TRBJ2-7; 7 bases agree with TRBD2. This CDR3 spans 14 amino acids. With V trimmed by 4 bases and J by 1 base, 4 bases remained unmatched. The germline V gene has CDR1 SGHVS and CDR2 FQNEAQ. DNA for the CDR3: TGTGCCAGCAGCTCTACGGGGGGATCCTACGAGCAGTACTTC. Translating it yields CASSSTGGSYEQYF.

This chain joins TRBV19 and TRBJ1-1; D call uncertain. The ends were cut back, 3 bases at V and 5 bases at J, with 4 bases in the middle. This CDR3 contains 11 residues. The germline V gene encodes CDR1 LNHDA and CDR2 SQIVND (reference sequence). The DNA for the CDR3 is TGTGCCAGTAGTATGTATACTGAAGCTTTCTTT. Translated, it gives CASSMYTEAFF.